This entry lists 29 T cell receptor beta chains sequenced from one sample in a study of Graves' ophthalmopathy and Graves' hyperthyroidism. The authors amplified TCR beta CDR3 regions, and they did so from RNA transcripts for repertoire sequencing. RT-PCR was first run with HTBI primers, then multiplex PCR in a second round. Each CDR3 protein gets one entry after TCRdb re-called the multiplex PCR reads with MiXCR. The sample consists of about 1.1 million distinct CDR3 sequences, roughly 35% of them appearing once. The specimen was peripheral blood or thyroid tissue (not recorded which). All receptors come from an adult man with Graves' hyperthyroidism.

This clonotype came up a few times. The chain carries TRBV20-1 and TRBJ1-2; 8 nucleotides agree with TRBD1. Germline trimming cut 6 bases from V and 4 bases from J; bases unmatched to any gene: 4. This CDR3 spans 12 amino acids. Germline loops: CDR1 DFQATT, CDR2 SNEGSKA (reference sequence). The DNA of the CDR3 is TGCAGTGCCACGACAGGGGCCTATGGCTACACCTTC. Encoded protein: CSATTGAYGYTF.

The V gene is TRBV20-1, the J gene TRBJ2-7, with a possible D match to TRBD1 (7 bases). Germline CDR1 DFQATT, CDR2 SNEGSKA (reference sequence). Trimming took 5 bases from V and 0 from J, leaving 23 bases between them. The CDR3 runs 17 residues. The CDR3 DNA reads TGCAGTGCTGATGCGGCAGGGGGGACACTGATCTCCTACGAGCAGTACTTC. Its translation is CSADAAGGTLISYEQYF.

V usage is TRBV13 and J usage is TRBJ1-1, with D perhaps TRBD1 (5 bases). CDR3 length: 16 amino acids. Between the trimmed V and J ends, which lost 5 bases and 0 bases, there was a span of 16 bases. Germline V gives CDR1 PRHDT, CDR2 FYEKMQ (reference sequence). The CDR3 loop is CASSLLQWGMNTEAFF. Here the CDR3 DNA reads TGTGCCAGCAGCCTTTTACAGTGGGGCATGAACACTGAAGCTTTCTTT.

This clonotype was seen ten or more times. The gene calls are TRBV20-1 and TRBJ2-7, with 7 bases that match TRBD2. Germline V gives CDR1 DFQATT, CDR2 SNEGSKA (reference sequence). V gave up 2 bases and J gave up 5 bases; unmatched junction bases: 12. The CDR3 covers 15 residues. CDR3 residues: CSARTLAGGSDEQYF. The CDR3 DNA sequence: TGCAGTGCTAGAACCCTCGCCGGCGGGAGTGACGAGCAGTACTTC.

The chain carries TRBV4-1 and TRBJ1-3; possible D gene TRBD1, 5 bases. The CDR3 has 15 amino acids. Germline CDR1 MGHRA, CDR2 YSYEKL. The V gene lost 1 base and the J gene lost 4 bases, with 11 bases spanning the gap. The CDR3 protein is CASSQADSVGNTIYF. Written as DNA, the CDR3 is TGCGCCAGCAGCCAAGCAGACAGCGTCGGAAACACCATATATTTT.

The rearrangement uses TRBV20-1 and TRBJ2-5; TRBD2 matches at 12 bases. The V gene end was trimmed by 6 bases and the J gene end by 4 bases; junction bases not matched to a gene: 12. CDR3 length: 16 amino acids. Per germline, CDR1 DFQATT and CDR2 SNEGSKA (reference sequence). The CDR3 nucleotides read TGCAGTGCGGGTCTAGCGGGAGGGCCTAGGGGAGAGACCCAGTACTTC. This encodes CSAGLAGGPRGETQYF.

This clonotype was seen repeatedly, ten times or more. The CDR3 DNA reads TGTGCCAGCACCCCGAACCGTTTCGATAGCAATCAGCCCCAGCATTTT. Protein sequence: CASTPNRFDSNQPQHF. The V call is TRBV7-8, the J call TRBJ1-5; D remains unclear. This CDR3 has 16 residues. Trimming pared 7 bases from V and 0 bases from J, leaving 16 bases between. Per the germline V gene, CDR1 is SGHVS and CDR2 is FQNEAQ.

Ten or more counts support this clonotype. The chain uses TRBV2 and TRBJ2-7; 8 nucleotides match TRBD1. This CDR3 contains 14 residues. Germline trimming cut 7 bases from V and 6 bases from J; bases unmatched to any gene: 11. The germline V gene encodes CDR1 SNHLY and CDR2 FYNNEI. The CDR3 bases are TGTGCCAGCAAGCCTTGGACAGGGTTGGTCGAGCAGTACTTC. Its translation is CASKPWTGLVEQYF.

This chain joins TRBV5-1 and TRBJ1-5; D ambiguous. CDR1 SGHRS and CDR2 YFSETQ come from the germline V gene. V lost 0 bases to trimming and J lost 4 bases, with 11 bases between them. This CDR3 contains 15 residues. The CDR3 protein is CASSLGFGENQPQHF. The CDR3 nucleotides read TGCGCCAGCAGCTTGGGGTTCGGGGAAAATCAGCCCCAGCATTTT. Based on the CDR3 plus reference TRBV5-1 and TRBJ1-5, the full variable domain is KAGVTQTPRYLIKTRGQQVTLSCSPISGHRSVSWYQQTPGQGLQFLFEYFSETQRNKGNFPGRFSGRQFSNSRSEMNVSTLELGDSALYLCASSLGFGENQPQHFGDGTRLSIL.

This clonotype was observed many times. This rearrangement joins TRBV19 to TRBJ2-2, with 11 bases that match TRBD1. Germline V CDR1 and CDR2: LNHDA, SQIVND (reference sequence). The CDR3 totals 15 residues. J was trimmed by 7 bases and V by 7 bases; bases with no gene match: 8. In nucleotides, the CDR3 is TGTGCCAGTAATCGCCGGGACAGGGGGTACGGGGAGCTGTTTTTT. This encodes CASNRRDRGYGELFF.

This chain joins TRBV7-9 and TRBJ1-6; a weak D match, TRBD1 (5 bases). Germline V gives CDR1 SEHNR, CDR2 FQNEAQ (reference sequence). V lost 4 bases and J 16 bases, leaving 20 bases between the germline ends. This CDR3 has 14 amino acids. CDR3 sequence (DNA): TGTGCCAGCAGCTCTGCCAGCAGGGAGATGGTTCTCCACTTT. Its protein product is CASSSASREMVLHF.

This clonotype has more than one count but fewer than ten. This chain uses TRBV3-1 with TRBJ2-7; TRBD2 agrees at 10 bases. The CDR3 length is 15 residues. Losses at the gene ends were 0 bases for V and 3 bases for J; bases not matched to a gene: 2. Germline CDR1 and CDR2: LGHDT and YNNKEL (reference sequence). CDR3 sequence reads: CASSQDASGSYEQYF. The DNA for the CDR3 is TGTGCCAGCAGCCAAGATGCTAGCGGGAGCTACGAGCAGTACTTC.

This clonotype has just a few counts. This chain links TRBV4-3 with TRBJ1-6; tentatively, D is TRBD1 (5 bases). Germline CDR1 is LGHNA and CDR2 is YSLEER. CDR3 length: 17 amino acids. Trimming removed 4 bases from V and 9 bases from J, with 22 bases in between. Here the CDR3 DNA reads TGCGCCAGCAGCCTCGCGGGGGGGATTACCTTGAGTTCACCCCTCCACTTT. Translated, it gives CASSLAGGITLSSPLHF.

This clonotype was detected many times. The chain recombines TRBV10-3 with TRBJ1-1; tentative D call: TRBD1 (5 bases). CDR3 length equals 13 residues. Germline CDR1 and CDR2: ENHRY and SYGVKD. Written as DNA, the CDR3 is TGTTACCCGGGGACGGCTCTGAACACTGAAGCTTTCTTT. It encodes CYPGTALNTEAFF.

V is TRBV28 and J is TRBJ2-5; 14 nucleotides line up with TRBD2. The V and J ends lost 5 bases and 2 bases, in that order; junction bases with no gene match: 10. The CDR3 is 18 residues long. Germline values: CDR1 MDHEN, CDR2 SYDVKM. DNA for the CDR3: TGTGCCAGCAGTAACCGGACTAGCGGGAGGACCACTCAAGAGACCCAGTACTTC. Translation: CASSNRTSGRTTQETQYF. Complete variable domain (other parts from reference TRBV28 and TRBJ2-5): DVKVTQSSRYLVKRTGEKVFLECVQDMDHENMFWYRQDPGLGLRLIYFSYDVKMKEKGDIPEGYSVSREKKERFSLILESASTNQTSMYLCASSNRTSGRTTQETQYFGPGTRLLVL.

This chain uses TRBV15 with TRBJ2-5; 9 bases map to TRBD1. The germline CDR1 and CDR2 sequences are LNHNV and YYDKDF (reference sequence). With 3 bases clipped from V and 5 bases from J, the junction kept 10 bases outside the gene matches. CDR3 length: 16 amino acids. In DNA form, the CDR3 reads TGTGCCACCAGCAGCTTGGGACAGGGAGAGCGGGAGACCCAGTACTTC. Protein sequence: CATSSLGQGERETQYF.

This clonotype was detected only once. This sequence joins TRBV15 and TRBJ2-7, with D possibly being TRBD1 (7 bases). The germline gives CDR1 LNHNV, CDR2 YYDKDF (reference sequence). V was cut by 5 bases and J by 2 bases, with 22 bases left in between. CDR3 length: 17 amino acids. The CDR3 sequence is CATSHSGQGGGTYEQYF. In nucleotides, the CDR3 is TGTGCCACCAGCCATTCCGGCCAGGGGGGCGGCACCTACGAGCAGTACTTC. Based on the CDR3 plus reference TRBV15 and TRBJ2-7, the full variable domain is DAMVIQNPRYQVTQFGKPVTLSCSQTLNHNVMYWYQQKSSQAPKLLFHYYDKDFNNEADTPDNFQSRRPNTSFCFLDIRSPGLGDTAMYLCATSHSGQGGGTYEQYFGPGTRLTVT.

This clonotype was detected many times. Written as DNA, the CDR3 is TGCAGTGCTAGGAACCCTACGGGGTCCGGAGAGACCCAGTACTTC. As protein: CSARNPTGSGETQYF. This chain connects TRBV20-1 to TRBJ2-5; a weak D match, TRBD2 (5 bases). V was cut by 3 bases and J by 4 bases, with 18 bases left in between. The CDR3 consists of 15 residues. CDR1 and CDR2 (germline): DFQATT, SNEGSKA (reference sequence).

This clonotype has ten or more counts. V and J are TRBV29-1 and TRBJ2-7; TRBD2 agrees at 8 bases. CDR1 is SQVTM, CDR2 ANQGSEA, per germline. V lost 6 bases and J lost 3; bases outside the gene matches: 7. The CDR3 length is 13 residues. This chain's CDR3 is CSVESGRNYEQYF. In DNA, the CDR3 is TGCAGCGTAGAAAGCGGGAGAAACTACGAGCAGTACTTC.

This clonotype was observed many times. The chain couples TRBV25-1 to TRBJ2-7, with D possibly being TRBD2 (6 bases). Germline V gene data show CDR1 as MGHDK and CDR2 as SYGVNS. This CDR3 region has 15 residues. V lost 5 bases and J lost 2, with 16 bases in between. This CDR3 reads CASSPGRGAPYEQYF. The CDR3 DNA is TGTGCCAGCAGTCCTGGGCGGGGAGCACCCTACGAGCAGTACTTC.

This clonotype was observed at least ten times. The J gene is TRBJ1-5, the V gene TRBV12-3 or TRBV12-4, with a tentative D call TRBD1 (6 bases). CDR3 size: 15 residues. Trimming left V 5 bases short and J 1 base short, with 12 bases between. This CDR3 is CASSEQGWSNQPQHF. In nucleotides, the CDR3 is TGTGCCAGCAGTGAACAGGGCTGGAGCAATCAGCCCCAGCATTTT.

The chain is built from TRBV2 and TRBJ2-7; the match to TRBD2 covers 7 bases. Germline V gives CDR1 SNHLY, CDR2 FYNNEI. CDR3 length equals 15 residues. The CDR3 region has the DNA TGTGCTAGAGATAGGGGCGGGAGCGAATTCCACGAGCAGTACTTC. Amino acids: CARDRGGSEFHEQYF.

This chain joins TRBV10-3 and TRBJ2-6, with TRBD1 identical over 9 bases. The CDR3 is made up of 18 amino acids. J was trimmed by 3 bases and V by 6 bases; bases with no gene match: 12. Germline loops: CDR1 ENHRY, CDR2 SYGVKD. CDR3 loop: CAIRAGAGQGGGANVLTF. The CDR3 DNA reads TGTGCCATCAGGGCGGGGGCGGGACAGGGAGGTGGGGCCAACGTCCTGACTTTC.

With regard to this clonotype: Just one base apart from a much larger clone, this may be a read error. The rearrangement uses TRBV20-1 and TRBJ2-7; 7 nucleotides align to TRBD2. The CDR3 extends over 15 amino acids. Germline CDR1 is DFQATT and CDR2 is SNEGSKA (reference sequence). Here the CDR3 DNA reads TGCAGTGCTAGAGATGCAGGGAGGGGTGGCGACGAGCACTACTTC. It yields the protein CSARDAGRGGDEHYF.

V usage is TRBV3-2 and J usage is TRBJ1-5. TRBV3-2 is a pseudogene segment. The CDR3 extends over 12 amino acids. CDR3 sequence: CASSRRPQPQHF. DNA for the CDR3: TGTGCCAGCAGCCGAAGACCACAGCCCCAGCATTTT.

The CDR3 nucleotides read TGCAGTGCTAGTCTTCTAGCTTCCGGGACAGTTGAAGCTTTCTTT. It is translated as CSASLLASGTVEAFF. V usage is TRBV20-1 and J usage is TRBJ1-1; TRBD1 matches 7 bases. The V segment lost 3 bases and the J segment 7 bases; nucleotides outside the gene matches: 14. The CDR3 has 15 residues. Germline V lookup: CDR1 DFQATT, CDR2 SNEGSKA (reference sequence).

This clonotype was counted ten times or more. The rearrangement uses TRBV20-1 and TRBJ2-5; 8 bases fit TRBD2. Germline V gene lookup returns CDR1 DFQATT and CDR2 SNEGSKA (reference sequence). V lost 3 bases, J lost 5 bases, and 14 bases stayed unmatched. The length of the CDR3 is 16 residues. CDR3 residues: CSASSFSGVLWETQYF. CDR3 nucleotides: TGCAGTGCTAGCTCGTTTAGCGGGGTACTTTGGGAGACCCAGTACTTC.

Of note for this clonotype: The junction departs from the called germline gene at one end, perhaps through a read error. This chain uses TRBV20-1 with TRBJ1-2; D unresolved. In germline, CDR1 is DFQATT, CDR2 SNEGSKA (reference sequence). The CDR3 loop spans 15 amino acids. CDR3 in amino acids: CSAREGYSHFYCYTF. CDR3 nucleotide sequence: TGCAGTGCTAGAGAGGGGTACAGTCATTTCTATTGCTACACCTTC.

Written as DNA, the CDR3 is TGTGCCAGCAGTTACACAGACCCGCGAGATTACGAGCAGTACTTC. This sequence encodes CASSYTDPRDYEQYF. The V and J genes are TRBV6-2 or TRBV6-3 and TRBJ2-7, with D unclear. The CDR3 is made up of 15 amino acids. From germline, CDR1 is MNHEY and CDR2 SVGEGT. Trimming took off 2 bases at V and 4 bases at J, with 15 bases between the two ends.